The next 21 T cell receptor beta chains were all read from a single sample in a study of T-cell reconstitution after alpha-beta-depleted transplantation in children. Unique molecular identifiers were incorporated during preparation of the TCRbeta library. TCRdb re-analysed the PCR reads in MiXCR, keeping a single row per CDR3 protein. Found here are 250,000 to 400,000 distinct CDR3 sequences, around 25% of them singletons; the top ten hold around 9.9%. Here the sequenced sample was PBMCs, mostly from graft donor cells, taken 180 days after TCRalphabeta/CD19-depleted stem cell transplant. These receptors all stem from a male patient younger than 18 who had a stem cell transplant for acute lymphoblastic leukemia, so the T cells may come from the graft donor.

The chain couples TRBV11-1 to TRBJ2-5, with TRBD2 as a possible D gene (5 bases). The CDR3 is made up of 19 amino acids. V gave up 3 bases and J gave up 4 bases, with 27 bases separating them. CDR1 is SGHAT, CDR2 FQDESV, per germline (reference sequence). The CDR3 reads CASSFDLTGPKGRGETQYF. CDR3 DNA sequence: TGTGCCAGCAGCTTTGACTTGACCGGGCCCAAGGGTCGGGGAGAGACCCAGTACTTC.

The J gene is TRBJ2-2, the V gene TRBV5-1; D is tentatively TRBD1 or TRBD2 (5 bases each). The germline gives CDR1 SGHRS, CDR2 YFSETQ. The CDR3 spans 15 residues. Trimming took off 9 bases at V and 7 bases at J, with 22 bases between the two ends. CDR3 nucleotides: TGCGCCACCCTGTCCCCCGGGACGCTACACGGGGAGCTGTTTTTT. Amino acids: CATLSPGTLHGELFF.

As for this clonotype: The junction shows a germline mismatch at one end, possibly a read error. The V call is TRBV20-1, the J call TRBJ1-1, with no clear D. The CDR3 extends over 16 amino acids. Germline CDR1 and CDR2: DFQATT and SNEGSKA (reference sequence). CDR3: CSSSGVLPGGRTEAFF. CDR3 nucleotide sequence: TGCAGTTCTAGCGGCGTCTTGCCGGGAGGGAGGACTGAAGCTTTCTTT.

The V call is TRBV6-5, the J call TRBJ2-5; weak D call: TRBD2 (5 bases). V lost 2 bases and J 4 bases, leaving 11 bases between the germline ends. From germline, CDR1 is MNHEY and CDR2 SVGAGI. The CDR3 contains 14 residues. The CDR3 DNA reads TGTGCCAGCAGTTACGCCGGGGTGGGAGAGACCCAGTACTTC. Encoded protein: CASSYAGVGETQYF.

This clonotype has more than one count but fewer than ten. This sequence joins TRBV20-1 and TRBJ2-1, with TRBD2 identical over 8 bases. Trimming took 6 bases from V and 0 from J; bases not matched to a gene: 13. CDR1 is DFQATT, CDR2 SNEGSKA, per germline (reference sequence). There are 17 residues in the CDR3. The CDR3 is CSATRASGYLSYNEQFF. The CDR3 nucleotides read TGCAGTGCCACTAGGGCTAGCGGGTACCTCTCCTACAATGAGCAGTTCTTC.

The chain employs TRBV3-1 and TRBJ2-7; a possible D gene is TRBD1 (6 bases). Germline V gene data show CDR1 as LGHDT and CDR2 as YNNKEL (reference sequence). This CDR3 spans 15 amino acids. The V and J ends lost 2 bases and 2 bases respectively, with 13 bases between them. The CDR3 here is CASSQTSAGAYEQYF. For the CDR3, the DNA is TGTGCCAGCAGCCAAACTTCGGCAGGGGCCTACGAGCAGTACTTC.

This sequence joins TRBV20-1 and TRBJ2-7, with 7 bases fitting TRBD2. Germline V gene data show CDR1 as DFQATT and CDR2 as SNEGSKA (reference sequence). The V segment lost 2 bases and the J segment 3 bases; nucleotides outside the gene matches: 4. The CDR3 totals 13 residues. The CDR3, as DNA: TGCAGTGCTAGAAGGACTAGTAACTACGAGCAGTACTTC. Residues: CSARRTSNYEQYF.

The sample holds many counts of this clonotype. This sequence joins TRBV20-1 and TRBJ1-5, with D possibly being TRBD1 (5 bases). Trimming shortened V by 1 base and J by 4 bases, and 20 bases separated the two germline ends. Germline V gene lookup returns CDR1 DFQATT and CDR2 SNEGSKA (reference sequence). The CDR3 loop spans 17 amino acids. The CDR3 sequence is CSARVAAAQGSNQPQHF. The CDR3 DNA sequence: TGCAGTGCTAGAGTCGCCGCTGCTCAGGGTTCGAATCAGCCCCAGCATTTT.

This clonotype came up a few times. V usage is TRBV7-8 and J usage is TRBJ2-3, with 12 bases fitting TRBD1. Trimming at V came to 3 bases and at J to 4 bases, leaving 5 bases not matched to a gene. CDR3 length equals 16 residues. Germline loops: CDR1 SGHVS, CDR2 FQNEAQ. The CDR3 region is CASSFTGTGGPDTQYF. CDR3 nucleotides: TGTGCCAGCAGCTTTACCGGGACAGGGGGCCCAGATACGCAGTATTTT.

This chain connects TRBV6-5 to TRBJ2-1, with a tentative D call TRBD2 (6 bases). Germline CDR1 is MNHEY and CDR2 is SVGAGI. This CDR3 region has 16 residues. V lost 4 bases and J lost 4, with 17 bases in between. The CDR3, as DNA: TGTGCCAGCAGTTCTAAGGCTAGTGCGGGGTACAATGAGCAGTTCTTC. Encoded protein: CASSSKASAGYNEQFF.

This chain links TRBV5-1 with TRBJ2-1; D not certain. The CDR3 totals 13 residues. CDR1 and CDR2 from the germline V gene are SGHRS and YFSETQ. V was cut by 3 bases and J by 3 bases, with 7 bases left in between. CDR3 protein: CASSSQNYNEQFF. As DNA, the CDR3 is TGCGCCAGCAGCTCTCAAAACTACAATGAGCAGTTCTTC.

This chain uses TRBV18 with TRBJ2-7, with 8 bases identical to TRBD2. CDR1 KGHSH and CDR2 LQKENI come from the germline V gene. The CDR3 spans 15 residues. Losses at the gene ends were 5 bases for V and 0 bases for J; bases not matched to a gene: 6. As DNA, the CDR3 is TGTGCCAGCTCATGGGCGGGAGGAAGCTCCTACGAGCAGTACTTC. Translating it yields CASSWAGGSSYEQYF.

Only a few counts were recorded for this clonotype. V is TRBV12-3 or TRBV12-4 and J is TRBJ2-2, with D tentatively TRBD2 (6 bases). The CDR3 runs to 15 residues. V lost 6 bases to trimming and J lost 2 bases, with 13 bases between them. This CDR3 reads CASRPGTPNTGELFF. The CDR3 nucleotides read TGTGCCAGCAGGCCCGGGACTCCAAACACCGGGGAGCTGTTTTTT.

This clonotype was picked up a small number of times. CDR3 sequence (DNA): TGTGCCACCAGTGGAGTCCTAGCGGGGCCAGATACGCAGTATTTT. Its translation: CATSGVLAGPDTQYF. This rearrangement joins TRBV24-1 to TRBJ2-3; 9 positions agree with TRBD2. Germline loops: CDR1 KGHDR, CDR2 SFDVKD. Trimming removed 5 bases from V and 4 bases from J; junction bases left unmatched: 6. CDR3 length: 15 amino acids.

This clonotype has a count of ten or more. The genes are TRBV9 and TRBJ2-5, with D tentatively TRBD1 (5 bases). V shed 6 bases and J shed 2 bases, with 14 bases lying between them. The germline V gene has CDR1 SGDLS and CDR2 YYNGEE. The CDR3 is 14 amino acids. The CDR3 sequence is CASTSGGAQETQYF. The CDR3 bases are TGTGCCAGCACCTCCGGTGGGGCACAAGAGACCCAGTACTTC.

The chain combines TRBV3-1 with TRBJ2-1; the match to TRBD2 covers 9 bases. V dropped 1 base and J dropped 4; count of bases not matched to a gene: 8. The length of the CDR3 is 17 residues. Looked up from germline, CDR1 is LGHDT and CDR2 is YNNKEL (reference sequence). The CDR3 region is CASSQAHTSGLYNEQFF. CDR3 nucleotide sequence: TGTGCCAGCAGCCAAGCTCACACTAGCGGGCTGTACAATGAGCAGTTCTTC.

CDR3 nucleotide sequence: TGTGCCATCAGCCGCAGGGGATCGGGCGAGCAGTACTTC. Its protein product is CAISRRGSGEQYF. V usage is TRBV10-3 and J usage is TRBJ2-7, with D possibly matching TRBD1 (6 bases). Trimming took 6 bases from V and 6 from J, leaving 15 bases between them. The CDR3 sequence is 13 residues long. Per the germline V gene, CDR1 is ENHRY and CDR2 is SYGVKD.

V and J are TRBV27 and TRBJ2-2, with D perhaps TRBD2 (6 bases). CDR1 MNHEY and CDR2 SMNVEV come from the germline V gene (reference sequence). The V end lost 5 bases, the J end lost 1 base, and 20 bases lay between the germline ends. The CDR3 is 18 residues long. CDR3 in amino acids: CASSPLGWGLLNTGELFF. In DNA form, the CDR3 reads TGTGCCAGCAGTCCCCTCGGGTGGGGACTCCTGAACACCGGGGAGCTGTTTTTT.

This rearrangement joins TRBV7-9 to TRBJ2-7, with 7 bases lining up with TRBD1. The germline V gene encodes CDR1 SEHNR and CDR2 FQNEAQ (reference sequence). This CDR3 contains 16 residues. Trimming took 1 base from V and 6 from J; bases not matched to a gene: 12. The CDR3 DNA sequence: TGTGCCAGCAGCTTAGGGCCGGGACAGTTGCTGGGCGAGCAGTACTTC. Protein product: CASSLGPGQLLGEQYF.

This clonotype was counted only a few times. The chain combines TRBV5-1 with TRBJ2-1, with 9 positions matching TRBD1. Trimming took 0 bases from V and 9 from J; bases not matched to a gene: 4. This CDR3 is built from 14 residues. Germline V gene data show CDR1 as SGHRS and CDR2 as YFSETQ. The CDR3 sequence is CASSLGQGVVEQFF. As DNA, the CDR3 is TGCGCCAGCAGCTTGGGACAGGGGGTGGTTGAGCAGTTCTTC.

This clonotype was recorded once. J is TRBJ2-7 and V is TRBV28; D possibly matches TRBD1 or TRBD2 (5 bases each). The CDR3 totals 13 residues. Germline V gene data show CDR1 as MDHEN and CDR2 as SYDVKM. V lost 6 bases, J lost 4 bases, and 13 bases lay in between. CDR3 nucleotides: TGTGCCAGCAGCACCGGGACCCATTACGAGCAGTACTTC. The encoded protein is CASSTGTHYEQYF.